The 30 T cell receptor beta chains below come from one sample, sequenced in a study of cytomegalovirus exposure and HLA in healthy donors. Use of 60 Vbeta and 13 Jbeta primers characterized the PCR. The repertoire was sequenced with immunoSEQ multiplex PCR; TCRdb's copy has only in-frame clones and lacks some. In the table there are 150,000 to 180,000 clones, 80% of which are singletons. Sequenced material: PBMCs. The receptors originated from a man between 25 and 39 years old in good health and CMV-seropositive.

This chain links TRBV19 with TRBJ1-2; 8 nucleotides line up with TRBD1. The germline V gene has CDR1 LNHDA and CDR2 SQIVND (reference sequence). The junction had 4 bases not matched to a gene; V was cut back by 4 bases and J by 0 bases. The CDR3 consists of 15 residues. As DNA, the CDR3 is TGTGCCAGTAGTAGACAGGGGTCTACTAACTATGGCTACACCTTC. Its translation: CASSRQGSTNYGYTF.

The rearrangement links TRBV19 to TRBJ1-1, with 7 nucleotides matching TRBD1. The V and J ends lost 9 bases and 5 bases, in that order; junction bases with no gene match: 12. Per germline, CDR1 LNHDA and CDR2 SQIVND (reference sequence). This CDR3 comprises 14 residues. DNA for the CDR3: TGTGCCAGCAGACCCTACAGGGGAGAAACTGAAGCTTTCTTT. Its protein product is CASRPYRGETEAFF.

The chain joins TRBV29-1 to TRBJ1-2; 7 bases map to TRBD1. J was trimmed by 4 bases and V by 6 bases; bases with no gene match: 5. CDR1 and CDR2 from the germline V gene are SQVTM and ANQGSEA. There are 12 residues in the CDR3. CDR3 sequence (DNA): TGCAGCGTCAGGGGGAGCGGCTATGGCTACACCTTC. It encodes CSVRGSGYGYTF.

Details on this clone: Given a much more abundant clone one base away, this may be a read error. The V gene is TRBV5-5, the J gene TRBJ2-5; the match to TRBD2 covers 9 bases. The tail of the sequence fits TRBJ2-7 better, so the J call may be wrong. The length of the CDR3 is 14 residues. CDR1 SGHKS and CDR2 YYEKEE come from the germline V gene (reference sequence). The CDR3 spells CASSLASGDYEQYF. In nucleotides, the CDR3 is TGTGCCAGCAGCTTGGCTAGCGGGGACTACGAGCAGTACTTC.

This chain connects TRBV5-4 to TRBJ2-2; D might be TRBD1 (6 bases). V was shortened by 4 bases and J by 3 bases, with 10 bases between the two germline ends. Germline V gene data show CDR1 as SGHNT and CDR2 as YYREEE (reference sequence). The CDR3 contains 14 residues. CDR3 sequence (DNA): TGTGCCAGCAGCAGGGGACAAGACACCGGGGAGCTGTTTTTT. Translated, it gives CASSRGQDTGELFF. Looking up the rest from reference TRBV5-4 and TRBJ2-2 gives the full variable domain: ETGVTQSPTHLIKTRGQQVTLRCSSQSGHNTVSWYQQALGQGPQFIFQYYREEENGRGNFPPRFSGLQFPNYSSELNVNALELDDSALYLCASSRGQDTGELFFGEGSRLTVL.

The chain is built from TRBV6-6 and TRBJ1-2; weak D call: TRBD1 (5 bases). The CDR3 covers 14 residues. With 5 bases removed from V and 4 bases from J, the gap between germline ends came to 14 bases. Germline lookup yields CDR1 MNHNY and CDR2 SVGAGI (reference sequence). The CDR3 spells CASSAPDRGYGYTF. The CDR3 DNA reads as TGTGCCAGCAGTGCGCCCGACAGAGGCTATGGCTACACCTTC.

V usage is TRBV19 and J usage is TRBJ2-1; 9 positions match TRBD1. Per the germline V gene, CDR1 is LNHDA and CDR2 is SQIVND (reference sequence). The CDR3 is made up of 14 amino acids. The J segment lost 3 bases and the V segment lost 8 bases, leaving 5 bases of the junction unmatched. Written as DNA, the CDR3 is TGTGCCAGTCTCCCGGGACAGGGCTACAATGAGCAGTTCTTC. The encoded protein is CASLPGQGYNEQFF.

CDR3 sequence reads: CASRSDLVQPQHF. The CDR3 DNA follows: TGTGCCAGCAGGTCGGACTTGGTCCAGCCCCAGCATTTT. The chain is built from TRBV28 and TRBJ1-5, with no clear D. The CDR3 sequence is 13 residues long. Germline assignment: CDR1 MDHEN and CDR2 SYDVKM. Trimming shortened V by 6 bases and J by 7 bases, and 13 bases separated the two germline ends. Variable domain in full (rest from reference TRBV28 and TRBJ1-5): DVKVTQSSRYLVKRTGEKVFLECVQDMDHENMFWYRQDPGLGLRLIYFSYDVKMKEKGDIPEGYSVSREKKERFSLILESASTNQTSMYLCASRSDLVQPQHFGDGTRLSIL.

This CDR3 reads CASSLAPGNVEKLFF. The DNA for the CDR3 is TGCGCCAGCAGCTTGGCCCCAGGGAACGTTGAAAAACTGTTTTTT. The chain employs TRBV5-1 and TRBJ1-4, with a weak D call TRBD1 (5 bases). Germline V gene data show CDR1 as SGHRS and CDR2 as YFSETQ. This CDR3 is 15 amino acids long. V gave up 0 bases and J gave up 7 bases, with 13 bases separating them.

The chain has TRBV12-5 and TRBJ2-7; tentatively, D is TRBD1 (5 bases). This CDR3 has 14 amino acids. Trimming cost V 2 bases and J 0 bases, with 8 bases left between them. CDR1 and CDR2 from the germline V gene are LGHNT and FRNRAP. For the CDR3, the DNA is TGTGCTAGTGGTTTGTTTCAGGGCTCCTACGAGCAGTACTTC. It specifies CASGLFQGSYEQYF.

The chain has TRBV28 and TRBJ1-2; no reliable D call. V was shortened by 6 bases and J by 0 bases, with 17 bases between the two germline ends. This CDR3 has 16 amino acids. Per the germline V gene, CDR1 is MDHEN and CDR2 is SYDVKM. The CDR3 DNA is TGTGCCAGCAGATTTACGGAGGGAAGGCCTAACTATGGCTACACCTTC. It codes for CASRFTEGRPNYGYTF.

The chain couples TRBV5-1 to TRBJ2-7, with TRBD1 matching 8 bases. The germline V gene encodes CDR1 SGHRS and CDR2 YFSETQ. V lost 4 bases, J lost 3 bases, and 12 bases stayed unmatched. This CDR3 region has 16 residues. The CDR3 bases are TGCGCCAGCAGCAGCCTTCGGGGACAGGATGACTACGAGCAGTACTTC. Protein product: CASSSLRGQDDYEQYF.

This chain uses TRBV5-1 with TRBJ2-3; D gene unclear. Germline V CDR1 and CDR2: SGHRS, YFSETQ. The CDR3 covers 15 residues. Trimming pared 0 bases from V and 2 bases from J, leaving 10 bases between. The CDR3 sequence is CASSLGWAVTDTQYF. DNA of the CDR3: TGCGCCAGCAGCTTGGGGTGGGCCGTCACAGATACGCAGTATTTT.

The J gene is TRBJ2-5, the V gene TRBV2, with TRBD1 identical over 8 bases. The CDR3 covers 13 residues. Germline V gives CDR1 SNHLY, CDR2 FYNNEI. V dropped 1 base and J dropped 12; count of bases not matched to a gene: 7. The CDR3 spells CASSEVGRTGKYF. In DNA, the CDR3 is TGTGCCAGCAGTGAAGTGGGTCGGACAGGGAAGTACTTC.

The chain joins TRBV28 to TRBJ1-2, with TRBD1 identical over 10 bases. The ends lost 6 bases at V and 5 bases at J; junction bases unmatched: 6. CDR1 is MDHEN, CDR2 SYDVKM, per germline. The CDR3 totals 14 residues. The CDR3 protein is CASRTGGSRYGYTF. The CDR3, as DNA: TGTGCCAGCAGGACAGGGGGCAGTCGGTATGGCTACACCTTC.

This clone was counted between two and nine times. The genes are TRBV5-8 and TRBJ2-7, with 8 bases lining up with TRBD2. The CDR3 totals 17 residues. J lost 7 bases, V lost 2 bases, and 17 bases had no gene match. Germline V gene data show CDR1 as SGHTS and CDR2 as YDEGEE. CDR3 DNA: TGTGCCAGCAGCTTACTAACCACCGGGACTAGGTCCTTTGAGCAGTACTTC. This gives the protein CASSLLTTGTRSFEQYF.

The J gene is TRBJ1-1, the V gene TRBV27; 7 bases are shared with TRBD1. The ends lost 6 bases at V and 4 bases at J; junction bases unmatched: 11. CDR3 size: 15 residues. From germline, CDR1 is MNHEY and CDR2 SMNVEV (reference sequence). CDR3 coding DNA: TGTGCCAGCAGCAATGACAGGGTGAGGACCACTGAAGCTTTCTTT. Translation gives CASSNDRVRTTEAFF.

The chain is built from TRBV4-2 and TRBJ1-2, with 7 bases lining up with TRBD1. Trimming at V came to 0 bases and at J to 6 bases, leaving 7 bases not matched to a gene. The CDR3 runs 15 residues. Germline V CDR1 and CDR2: LGHNA, YNFKEQ. Here the CDR3 reads CASSQEGGAGDGYTF. CDR3 bases: TGTGCCAGCAGCCAAGAAGGGGGCGCAGGCGATGGCTACACCTTC.

This chain connects TRBV28 to TRBJ1-5; tentatively, D is TRBD1 (5 bases). Trimming took off 5 bases at V and 0 bases at J, with 14 bases between the two ends. The germline gives CDR1 MDHEN, CDR2 SYDVKM. This CDR3 has 16 residues. The CDR3 reads CASSPVGGDSNQPQHF. The CDR3 nucleotides read TGTGCCAGCAGTCCCGTGGGGGGGGATAGCAATCAGCCCCAGCATTTT.

J is TRBJ2-2 and V is TRBV9, with D perhaps TRBD1 (5 bases). The V gene's germline CDR1 is SGDLS and CDR2 YYNGEE. V was clipped by 3 bases and J by 0 bases, with 9 bases between them. The CDR3 has 15 amino acids. CDR3 DNA: TGTGCCAGCAGCGGGGGCAGAGCGAACACCGGGGAGCTGTTTTTT. Translated, it gives CASSGGRANTGELFF.

To note about this clone: One end of the junction fails to match germline, which may point to a read error. The chain joins TRBV9 to TRBJ2-7; no clear D. There are 13 residues in the CDR3. Germline CDR1 reads SGDLS; CDR2 reads YYNGEE. The CDR3 nucleotides are TGTGCCAGCAGCCCCCGTCCCTCCCACGAGCAGTACTTC. Translating it yields CASSPRPSHEQYF.

This sequence joins TRBV11-2 and TRBJ2-2, with 7 bases aligning to TRBD1. Germline assignment: CDR1 SGHAT and CDR2 FQNNGV. The length of the CDR3 is 15 residues. Trimming at V came to 2 bases and at J to 6 bases, leaving 6 bases not matched to a gene. The CDR3: CASSLRGLVAGELFF. CDR3 nucleotide sequence: TGTGCCAGCAGCTTAAGGGGGCTTGTCGCCGGGGAGCTGTTTTTT.

This clone showed up just a few times. This chain joins TRBV6-1 and TRBJ1-5; 8 positions match TRBD1. Per the germline V gene, CDR1 is MNHNS and CDR2 is SASEGT. The CDR3 is 14 residues long. Germline trimming cut 3 bases from V and 7 bases from J; bases unmatched to any gene: 5. The CDR3 loop reads CASSEAGGEQPQHF. As DNA, the CDR3 is TGTGCCAGCAGTGAGGCAGGGGGCGAGCAGCCCCAGCATTTT.

J is TRBJ1-1 and V is TRBV28; D is ambiguous. With 7 bases removed from V and 4 bases from J, the gap between germline ends came to 10 bases. This CDR3 region has 12 residues. Germline assignment: CDR1 MDHEN and CDR2 SYDVKM. CDR3 DNA sequence: TGTGCCAGCATCTTACGCGGCACTGAAGCTTTCTTT. This sequence encodes CASILRGTEAFF.

The chain has TRBV5-6 and TRBJ2-5; 9 positions agree with TRBD2. Germline V gene lookup returns CDR1 SGHDT and CDR2 YYEEEE. The ends lost 0 bases at V and 5 bases at J; junction bases unmatched: 11. The CDR3 length is 17 residues. CDR3 loop: CASSLGVSGSGLETQYF. DNA of the CDR3: TGTGCCAGCAGCTTGGGTGTTAGCGGGAGTGGATTGGAGACCCAGTACTTC.

The V gene is TRBV4-1, the J gene TRBJ2-1; 12 positions match TRBD2. After removal of 3 bases from V and 2 bases from J, the junction contained 11 bases not matched to a gene. CDR1 is MGHRA, CDR2 YSYEKL, per germline. The CDR3 has 19 amino acids. The CDR3 reads CASSQTHTSGRPTYNEQFF. The CDR3, as DNA: TGCGCCAGCAGCCAGACCCACACTAGCGGGAGGCCGACCTACAATGAGCAGTTCTTC.

As for this clone: A read error may account for a junction end that differs from germline. The chain's CDR3 is CSSSLVGGLAGANVLTF. The CDR3 DNA is TGTTCCAGCAGCTTAGTGGGGGGGCTAGCGGGGGCCAACGTCCTGACTTTC. The V and J genes are TRBV7-9 and TRBJ2-6, with TRBD2 as a possible D gene (7 bases). Germline CDR1 SEHNR, CDR2 FQNEAQ (reference sequence). This CDR3 spans 17 amino acids. Combining the CDR3 with reference TRBV7-9 and TRBJ2-6 gives the whole variable domain DTGVSQNPRHKITKRGQNVTFRCDPISEHNRLYWYRQTLGQGPEFLTYFQNEAQLEKSRLLSDRFSAERPKGSFSTLEIQRTEQGDSAMYLCSSSLVGGLAGANVLTFGAGSRLTVL.

The chain joins TRBV6-5 to TRBJ1-1, with TRBD1 as a possible D gene (5 bases). Deletions cut 2 bases from V and 8 bases from J, with 12 bases between. Germline values: CDR1 MNHEY, CDR2 SVGAGI. The CDR3 totals 13 residues. The CDR3 is CASSYRWGEEAFF. CDR3 nucleotide sequence: TGTGCCAGCAGTTACCGATGGGGGGAAGAAGCTTTCTTT.

The chain has TRBV4-2 and TRBJ2-5; tentative D call: TRBD1 (6 bases). The last part of the DNA fits TRBJ2-7 better; the J call may be wrong. The CDR3 is 15 residues long. Germline assignment: CDR1 LGHNA and CDR2 YNFKEQ. CDR3 coding DNA: TGTGCCAGCAGCCAAGTATACGGACAGAACTACGAGCAGTACTTC. Amino acids: CASSQVYGQNYEQYF.

This chain connects TRBV20-1 to TRBJ1-1; TRBD1 aligns across 11 bases. From germline, CDR1 is DFQATT and CDR2 SNEGSKA (reference sequence). The CDR3 has 11 residues. CDR3 protein: CRGTGGTEAFF. CDR3 coding DNA: TGCAGGGGGACAGGGGGGACTGAAGCTTTCTTT.